The clone carrying this T cell receptor beta chain was detected a few times. This sample was taken from a study of blood T cell repertoires in COVID-19. Background on the study: From T cells, B-cell-depleted T cells, or PBMCs came the material, which was cDNA or gDNA.

Per the germline V gene, CDR1 is SGHNT and CDR2 is YENEEA. The V gene lost 5 bases and the J gene lost 0 bases, with 12 bases spanning the gap. The CDR3 covers 15 residues. Per the original methods: Reference gene primer amplification in the assay estimated nucleated cell counts. Libraries were prepared by immunoSEQ multiplex PCR; TCRdb keeps only in-frame clonotypes and omits some of them. The DNA gave D and trimming, while V, J and clone size come from that table. The sample includes hundreds of thousands of clones, roughly 89% seen only once; the top ten take around 3.3%. The sequencing sample was made of peripheral blood. The TCR sequence derives from a woman aged 18-29 years who had recovered from COVID-19. This chain joins TRBV11-3 and TRBJ2-3, with D possibly being TRBD2 (6 bases). CDR3 loop: CASSLHSGSTDTQYF. The CDR3 region has the DNA TGTGCCAGCAGCCTCCATAGCGGAAGCACAGATACGCAGTATTTT.